This is a list of T cell receptor beta chains from one sample in a study of molecular identifiers for immune sequencing clone quantification. MiXCR, applied by TCRdb to the PCR reads, yields one record per CDR3 protein. This sample has about 640,000 distinct CDR3 sequences; around 20% occur once, and the top ten carry about 0.9%. The specimen sequenced was naive CD8+ T cells from blood, with Jurkat cell RNA spiked in. These TCRs come from a human donor in good health. Some libraries in this study had Jurkat cell RNA spiked in. The CDR3 runs from the conserved cysteine through the conserved F or W. The D gene is left open where the match is weak. Clone size is given for some rows only: seen once, a few or many times, or a class if the clone is expanded.

J gene,V gene,clone size,D gene,CDR3 DNA,CDR3 protein
TRBJ1-1,TRBV10-3,many,.,TGTGCCATCAGTGTCAACCTGAACACTGAAGCTTTCTTT,CAISVNLNTEAFF
TRBJ2-7,TRBV25-1,once,TRBD2,TGTGCCAGCAGCCCTTCGGGGAGTCCCGGACTAGCGGCTGTCGTCGTCTTC,CASSPSGSPGLAAVVVF
TRBJ1-1,TRBV6-2/TRBV6-3,many,.,TGTGCCAGCAGGCAGACAAGGGGATCGAACACTGAAGCTTTCTTT,CASRQTRGSNTEAFF
TRBJ1-1,TRBV7-9,many,TRBD1,TGTGCCAGCAGCCCCCCCCGGGACAGGGTCACCCCCGAGTTCGCTGAAGCTTTCTTT,CASSPPRDRVTPEFAEAFF
TRBJ2-5,TRBV29-1,many,.,TGCAGCGTTAACAGGTTTCAAGAGACCCAGTACTTC,CSVNRFQETQYF
TRBJ1-5,TRBV19,many,.,TGTGCCAGTAGCCGGGGGTCTATGAGCGAGCCCCAGCATTTT,CASSRGSMSEPQHF
TRBJ2-3,TRBV4-3,many,.,TGCGCCAGCAGCCAAGATTATGGATTCGGTTACACAGATACGCAGTATTTT,CASSQDYGFGYTDTQYF
TRBJ1-1,TRBV10-3,many,.,TGTGCCATCAGTGAGTCGGAGAACACTGAAGCTTTCTTT,CAISESENTEAFF
TRBJ2-3,TRBV7-9,many,.,TGTGCCAGCAGCTTAACCAGGGAGTTCGGCACAGATACGCAGTATTTT,CASSLTREFGTDTQYF
TRBJ2-1,TRBV28,few,.,TGTGCCAGCAGTTTTCGGGGTGATCAAGTTGAGCAGTTCTTC,CASSFRGDQVEQFF
TRBJ2-5,TRBV5-1,many,TRBD2,TGCGCCAGCAGCTTAACCGGACTAGCGGGGAGCTACCAAGAGACCCAGTACTTC,CASSLTGLAGSYQETQYF
TRBJ1-4,TRBV12-3/TRBV12-4,.,.,TGTGCCAGCTGCCGACAGCCGGAAGAAAAACTGTTTTTT,CASCRQPEEKLFF
TRBJ2-5,TRBV6-5,.,TRBD2,TGTGCCAGCAGTTACACACCGACTAGCGGGAGGGAAGAGACCCAGTACTTC,CASSYTPTSGREETQYF
TRBJ1-5,TRBV18,few,.,TGTGCCAGCTCATCGGACAGATTCGATCAGCCCCAGCATTTT,CASSSDRFDQPQHF
TRBJ2-7,TRBV6-5,many,TRBD2,TGTGCCAGCAGTTACTCGAATGGCGGGAGGTACGAGCAGTACTTC,CASSYSNGGRYEQYF
TRBJ2-5,TRBV27,many,.,TGTGCCAGCAGTTTCTTGGGAGGCCAAGAGACCCAGTACTTC,CASSFLGGQETQYF
TRBJ2-5,TRBV7-3,many,.,TGTGCCAGCAGCTTGGGTTTCGGACCCCAAGAGACCCAGTACTTC,CASSLGFGPQETQYF
TRBJ2-1,TRBV15,.,TRBD2,TGTGCCACCAGCAGAGATACGCAGGGAGGGGATGAGCAGTTCTTC,CATSRDTQGGDEQFF
TRBJ2-1,TRBV9,.,.,TGTGCAACCCACGAGATAAACTCCTACAATGAGCAGTTCTTC,CATHEINSYNEQFF
TRBJ2-7,TRBV6-5,.,.,TGTGCCAGCAATGACCGGGACGGTCCCTACGAGCAGTACTTC,CASNDRDGPYEQYF
TRBJ2-1,TRBV7-9,many,TRBD2,TGTGCCAGCAGCTTGACTAGCGCCTCCTACAATGAGCAGTTCTTC,CASSLTSASYNEQFF
TRBJ1-2,TRBV28,many,.,TGTGCCAGCAGTCCCCGGAACGAGGCGGGCGTCTACACCTTC,CASSPRNEAGVYTF
TRBJ2-3,TRBV19,many,.,TGTGCCAGTAGTATGGGGCAGGGTGGAGATACGCAGTATTTT,CASSMGQGGDTQYF
TRBJ1-1,TRBV7-9,.,.,TGTGCCAGCACCCCCATGAACGCTGAAGCTTTCTTT,CASTPMNAEAFF
TRBJ2-1,TRBV4-1,.,TRBD1,TGCGCCAGCAGCCAAGATAGGGCCGGGACAGACTACAATGAGCAGTTCTTC,CASSQDRAGTDYNEQFF
TRBJ2-1,TRBV11-2,many,.,TGTGCCAGCAGCTTCGGACCCCGAGGGGAGCAGTTCTTC,CASSFGPRGEQFF
TRBJ2-7,TRBV7-6,few,.,TGTGCCAGCAGCCAGTCCACAGGGGCGGGGCAATACGAGCAGTACTTC,CASSQSTGAGQYEQYF
TRBJ2-3,TRBV6-5,many,.,TGTGCCAGCAGTAGCTCTTATCCTTCACCCATCACAGATACGCAGTATTTT,CASSSSYPSPITDTQYF
TRBJ2-1,TRBV12-5,many,.,TGTGCTAGTGGTATCAGTATATCACCAACCAATGAGCAGTTCTTC,CASGISISPTNEQFF
TRBJ2-7,TRBV12-3/TRBV12-4,many,.,TGTGCCAGCAGTTTTGGGGGTCTAACCTACGAGCAGTACTTC,CASSFGGLTYEQYF
TRBJ2-3,TRBV7-6,many,TRBD1,TGTGCCAGCAGCTTAGGGACAGGGGGCTTGAATACGCAGTATTTT,CASSLGTGGLNTQYF
TRBJ2-5,TRBV12-3/TRBV12-4,.,.,TGTGCCAGCAGAAGAATCCGGGACTCCCAAGAGACCCAGTACTTC,CASRRIRDSQETQYF
TRBJ2-3,TRBV4-1,many,TRBD2,TGCGCCAGCAGCCAAGCGCTAGCGGGGGGGCAATCGAGCACAGATACGCAGTATTTT,CASSQALAGGQSSTDTQYF
TRBJ2-1,TRBV7-9,.,TRBD2,TGTGCCAGCAGCCGTGCGGGGGACCAATACAATGAGCAGTTCTTC,CASSRAGDQYNEQFF
TRBJ1-1,TRBV29-1,many,.,TGCAGCGTTGAAGATGAGGGTCGGGGGACATCCTACACTGAAGCTTTCTTT,CSVEDEGRGTSYTEAFF
TRBJ2-7,TRBV6-1,many,.,TGTGCCAGCAGTGACCCAGGATCCTACGAGCAGTACTTC,CASSDPGSYEQYF